A selection of T cell receptor beta chains follows, all from one sample in a study of identical twins. TCRdb re-called the 5' RACE reads through MiXCR, storing one row per CDR3 protein. This table holds about 890,000 distinct CDR3 sequences, 9% to 15% found once. These data were likewise used in another study, on yellow fever vaccine responses in identical twins.

The sample taken for sequencing was PBMCs. The receptors derive from a woman in her late teens or twenties in good health. CDR3s include the opening cysteine and the closing phenylalanine or tryptophan. Each record gives: D gene, J gene, V gene, clone size, CDR3 DNA, CDR3 protein. D genes are given only for firm matches. A clone size is listed for some rows: how often the clone was seen (once, few, many), or a class if it is expanded.

>TRBD1|TRBJ1-4|TRBV29-1|NA
TGCAGCGTTTCCGACAGGGCAACTAATGAAAAACTGTTTTTT
CSVSDRATNEKLFF
>TRBD1|TRBJ2-2|TRBV20-1|few
TGCAGTGCTCCAACCGGGACAGTGAACACCGGGGAGCTGTTTTTT
CSAPTGTVNTGELFF
>NA|TRBJ1-3|TRBV29-1|many
TGCAGCGTTGCGTCTACCGGAAACACCATATATTTT
CSVASTGNTIYF
>NA|TRBJ2-1|TRBV5-1|NA
TGCGCCAGCAGGACTGAAGTTGGGAATGAGCAGTTCTTC
CASRTEVGNEQFF
>NA|TRBJ2-5|TRBV29-1|many
TGCAGCGTTGTCCGTCAGGGAGGGACCCAGTACTTC
CSVVRQGGTQYF
>NA|TRBJ2-1|TRBV18|few
TGTGCCAGCTCACCACCCCGGGGTGAACCCTTAAATGAGCAGTTCTTC
CASSPPRGEPLNEQFF
>NA|TRBJ2-1|TRBV27|once
TGTGCCAGCAGTTCCGAGGGAATAAGCTCCTACAATGAGCAGTTCTTC
CASSSEGISSYNEQFF
>NA|TRBJ2-3|TRBV15|few
TGTGCCACCAGCAGAGATAGACTGGGCAGGGACTTGACAGATACGCAGTATTTT
CATSRDRLGRDLTDTQYF
>NA|TRBJ1-1|TRBV20-1|NA
TGCAGTGCTAGACCACGGCGGGCGGAGTTTATGAACACTGAAGCTTTCTTT
CSARPRRAEFMNTEAFF
>TRBD2|TRBJ2-3|TRBV18|NA
TGTGCCAGCTCCCCTAGCGGGAGGGTTCCAGATACGCAGTATTTT
CASSPSGRVPDTQYF
>NA|TRBJ2-1|TRBV29-1|once
TGCAGCGTCACCGACACGCTGTCTAATGAGCAGTTCTTC
CSVTDTLSNEQFF
>TRBD2|TRBJ2-3|TRBV7-2|few
TGTGCCAGCAGCCGTACTAGCGGGGAGGTGGATACGCAGTATTTT
CASSRTSGEVDTQYF
>TRBD2|TRBJ2-1|TRBV4-1|few
TGCGCCAGCAGCCAAGATCAGGGGGCTAGCGGGAGGGATAATGAGCAGTTCTTC
CASSQDQGASGRDNEQFF
>TRBD1|TRBJ1-2|TRBV4-1|NA
TGCGCCAGCAGCCAAGGGGACAGAGGATTCTATGGCTACACCTTC
CASSQGDRGFYGYTF
>NA|TRBJ2-3|TRBV12-3/TRBV12-4|many
TGTGCCAGCGGGGTCTTTTGGTCAGATACGCAGTATTTT
CASGVFWSDTQYF
>NA|TRBJ1-5|TRBV29-1|few
TGCAGCGTTGGTTGGCAAAACTATAGCAATCAGCCCCAGCATTTT
CSVGWQNYSNQPQHF
>NA|TRBJ2-1|TRBV6-1|few
TGTGCCAGCAGTCGTATGGGGGGGGCGGTCAATGAGCAGTTCTTC
CASSRMGGAVNEQFF
>TRBD2|TRBJ2-1|TRBV6-5|many
TGTGCCAGCAGTTACTCGATAGCGGGAGCGAGGAATGAGCAGTTCTTC
CASSYSIAGARNEQFF
>TRBD1|TRBJ1-2|TRBV5-1|few
TGCGCCAGCAGCTTGGGGGCCGACAGGGCTAACTATGGCTACACCTTC
CASSLGADRANYGYTF
>NA|TRBJ2-7|TRBV10-3|NA
TGTGCCATCAGTAGTATGCAGAACAACTACGAGCAGTACTTC
CAISSMQNNYEQYF
>TRBD1|TRBJ1-2|TRBV12-3/TRBV12-4|many
TGTGCCAGCAGTCATACGGGACAGGGATTTGGCTACACCTTC
CASSHTGQGFGYTF
>NA|TRBJ1-1|TRBV7-7|many
TGTGCCAGCAGCACCTTACAGGGAACTGAAGCTTTCTTT
CASSTLQGTEAFF
>TRBD2|TRBJ2-1|TRBV24-1|NA
TGTGCCACCAGTGATGGGGCGGGAGTGGAGCAGTTCTTC
CATSDGAGVEQFF
>NA|TRBJ1-3|TRBV5-1|many
TGCGCCAGCAGCTTGGGCCAGGGGGGAAACACCATATATTTT
CASSLGQGGNTIYF
>NA|TRBJ2-4|TRBV5-1|few
TGCGCCAGCAGCTTGGCCGGAACAAATCTAGCCAAAAACATTCAGTACTTC
CASSLAGTNLAKNIQYF
>TRBD2|TRBJ2-4|TRBV7-9|NA
TGTGCCAGCAGCTTAGGCGGGGGGGGTGCCAAAAACATTCAGTACTTC
CASSLGGGGAKNIQYF
>NA|TRBJ2-7|TRBV7-9|NA
TGTGCCAGCAGCCCGAAGGTCTGGGGCGAGCAGTACTTC
CASSPKVWGEQYF
>TRBD1|TRBJ2-3|TRBV12-3/TRBV12-4|many
TGTGCCAGCAGTTGGGACAGCGTTAGCACAGATACGCAGTATTTT
CASSWDSVSTDTQYF
>NA|TRBJ2-5|TRBV4-1|NA
TGCGCCAGCAGCCAAATAGCAGAGACCCAGTACTTC
CASSQIAETQYF
>TRBD2|TRBJ2-7|TRBV5-1|few
TGCGCCAGCAGCTTGGATGCTAGCGGGGCCTACGAGCAGTACTTC
CASSLDASGAYEQYF
>NA|TRBJ2-5|TRBV5-1|few
TGCGCCAGCAGCTTGGCGACCTCCGGGACCCAGTACTTC
CASSLATSGTQYF
>NA|TRBJ2-1|TRBV6-4|NA
TGTGCCAGCAGTGACTCGAGCCCTGCAAGCTACAATGAGCAGTTCTTC
CASSDSSPASYNEQFF
>TRBD2|TRBJ2-1|TRBV11-2|NA
TGTGCCAGCAGCTTTAGGCTATTAGCGGGAGATGAGCAGTTCTTC
CASSFRLLAGDEQFF
>NA|TRBJ1-3|TRBV10-3|NA
TGTGCCATCAGTGGAGGTACCCCCTCTGGAAACACCATATATTTT
CAISGGTPSGNTIYF
>TRBD2|TRBJ2-1|TRBV7-2|few
TGTGCCAGCAGCTCCGGACTAGCGTATTACAATGAGCAGTTCTTC
CASSSGLAYYNEQFF
>TRBD2|TRBJ2-4|TRBV2|NA
TGTGCCAGCACCTTATTTGGGACTAGCGAAAACATTCAGTACTTC
CASTLFGTSENIQYF
>NA|TRBJ2-7|TRBV5-1|many
TGCGCCAGCAAGGGGAGTGGAGCCTTCTACGAGCAGTACTTC
CASKGSGAFYEQYF
>NA|TRBJ2-2|TRBV7-9|NA
TGTGCCAGCAGCTTTGTTGGGGGCTATCACGGGGAGCTGTTTTTT
CASSFVGGYHGELFF
>NA|TRBJ2-2|TRBV7-8|NA
TGTGCCAGCAGACCAGACGCAGGGCCCGCGAACACCGGGGAGCTGTTTTTT
CASRPDAGPANTGELFF
>NA|TRBJ1-5|TRBV6-1|few
TGTGCCACTACAACGACAACGGGTACTGGTCAGCCCCAGCATTTT
CATTTTTGTGQPQHF
>NA|TRBJ1-1|TRBV5-1|many
TGCGCCAGCAGGCGGACCGACGGGGTCCCTGAAGCTTTCTTT
CASRRTDGVPEAFF
>NA|TRBJ1-1|TRBV3-1|few
TGTGCCAGCAGCCGAGGTATAAGGTTGGTGGACACTGAAGCTTTCTTT
CASSRGIRLVDTEAFF
>NA|TRBJ1-6|TRBV4-1|NA
TGCGCCAGCAGCCAAGGTCCAGGGGATCGTTCACCCCTCCACTTT
CASSQGPGDRSPLHF